There are many counts of the clone carrying this TCR beta chain. Its antigen is currently unknown. Diagnoses were established using clinical symptoms, serum thyroxine and TRAb, thyroid ultrasound and orbital computed tomography. The PBMCs were taken from more than 8 ml of fresh peripheral blood. The CDR3 runs 13 residues. Germline V gene lookup returns CDR1 MNHNS and CDR2 SASEGT. V was shortened by 2 bases and J by 4 bases, with 8 bases between the two germline ends. This record comes from a study of T cells in Graves' hyperthyroidism and ophthalmopathy. Study results and limitations: Clonotypes that were expanded in thyroid above 0.001 mostly appeared in blood too.

Amplification yielded TCR beta CDR3 regions, with RNA transcripts as the source. HTBI primers were employed in a first-round RT-PCR of the TCR CDR3. Via MiXCR, TCRdb re-called the multiplex PCR reads, giving one row per CDR3 protein. The repertoire consists of under 750,000 distinct CDR3 sequences, with around a sixth occurring once and the leading ten covering roughly a sixth. Sequencing was performed on blood. The source is a woman aged 50 to 60 with Graves' hyperthyroidism that later progressed to Graves' ophthalmopathy. The V call is TRBV6-1, the J call TRBJ1-2; D remains ambiguous. The CDR3 DNA follows: TGTGCCAGCAGTGAATCCGGCACCTATGGCTACACCTTC. This translates into CASSESGTYGYTF.